This T cell receptor beta chain was observed in a study of CXCR3-negative and CXCR3-positive naive CD8 T cells. Broader study findings: CXCR3-negative naive cells had less hydrophobic TRB CDR3s than did CXCR3-positive naive cells. Both naive subsets, CXCR3-negative and CXCR3-positive, displayed similar TRBV-TRBJ usage, unlike memory cells. Naive subsets showed comparable surface CD5, and TCR interaction strength was also inferred from TRB CDR3 physicochemistry.

The study made its TRB cDNA libraries by 5' RACE, adding UMI labels. TCRdb reprocessed the 5' RACE reads and reports one entry per CDR3 protein, with no DNA. The sample's table shows some 120,000 distinct CDR3 sequences. With regard to this clonotype: Its specificity is unknown.

CDR3 size: 16 residues. Germline V gene sequence: CDR1 DFQATT, CDR2 SNEGSKA (reference sequence). The V gene is TRBV20-1, the J gene TRBJ2-3; the TCRdb D gene call, TRBD2, has no DNA to confirm it. Sequenced material: naive CXCR3+ CD8+ T cells from blood. This sample's subset: CD45RO-CCR7+CD27+CD95- naive CD8+ T cells expressing CXCR3 (TNR3+). The source is a human donor in good health. Some clones in this sample may be carry-over from other donors' samples. The chain's CDR3 is CSARPGLSRRGDTQYF.